This TCR beta chain appears in the sequencing data of a study of OX40 agonist ivuxolimab in advanced cancers. Study at large: Patients were treated with ivuxolimab, an agonistic anti-OX40 (CD134) antibody. Under the entry rules, prior anti-PD-1, anti-PD-L1 or anti-CTLA-4 therapy was allowed, and around 36% had some.

Using immunoSEQ multiplex PCR, the repertoire was profiled, and TCRdb retains in-frame clones only, with some absent. The table lists over 60,000 clones, approximately 81% of them singletons. In the case of this clone: Its specificity is not known.

This CDR3 comprises 15 residues. Germline CDR1 SGHNT, CDR2 YYREEE (reference sequence). The V gene end was trimmed by 4 bases and the J gene end by 5 bases; junction bases not matched to a gene: 11. Findings and limits, study-wide: At 0.1 to 3.0 mg/kg and by week 6, clonal expansion occurred in CD4+ and CD8+ blood T cells.

The chain joins TRBV5-4 to TRBJ2-7; 8 bases are a match to TRBD2. This clonotype was sampled from an adult with an advanced solid tumor such as melanoma, head and neck, liver or kidney cancer. This sample comprised CD4+ or CD8+ T cells sorted from blood, obtained in a trial of the OX40 agonist ivuxolimab. This chain's CDR3 is CASSPRGGGGNEQYF. In nucleotides, the CDR3 is TGTGCCAGCAGCCCCCGGGGGGGAGGTGGCAACGAGCAGTACTTC.